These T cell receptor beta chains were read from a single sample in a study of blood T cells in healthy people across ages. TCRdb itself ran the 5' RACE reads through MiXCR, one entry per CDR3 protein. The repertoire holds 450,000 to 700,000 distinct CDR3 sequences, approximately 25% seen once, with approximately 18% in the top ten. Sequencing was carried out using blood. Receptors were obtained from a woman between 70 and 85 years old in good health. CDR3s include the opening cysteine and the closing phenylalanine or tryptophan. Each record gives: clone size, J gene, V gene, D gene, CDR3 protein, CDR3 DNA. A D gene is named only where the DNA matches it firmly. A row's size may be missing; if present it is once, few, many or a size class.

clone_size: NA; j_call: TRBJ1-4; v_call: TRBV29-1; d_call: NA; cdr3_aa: CSVELETEEKLFF; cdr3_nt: TGCAGCGTTGAGTTGGAGACAGAGGAAAAACTGTTTTTT
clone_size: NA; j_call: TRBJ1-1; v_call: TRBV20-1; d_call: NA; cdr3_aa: CSARRQVDAEAFF; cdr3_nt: TGCAGTGCTCGAAGACAGGTGGACGCTGAAGCTTTCTTT
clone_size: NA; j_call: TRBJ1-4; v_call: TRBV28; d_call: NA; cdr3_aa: CASWTGVATNEKLFF; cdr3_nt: TGTGCCAGCTGGACGGGAGTTGCAACTAATGAAAAACTGTTTTTT
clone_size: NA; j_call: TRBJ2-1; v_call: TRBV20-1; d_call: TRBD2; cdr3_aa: CSATRLAGDYNEQFF; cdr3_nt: TGCAGTGCTACCCGACTAGCGGGGGACTACAATGAGCAGTTCTTC
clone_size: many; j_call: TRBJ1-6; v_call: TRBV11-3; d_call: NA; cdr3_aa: CASSLGLDSPLHF; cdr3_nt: TGTGCCAGCAGCTTGGGGTTGGATTCACCCCTCCACTTT
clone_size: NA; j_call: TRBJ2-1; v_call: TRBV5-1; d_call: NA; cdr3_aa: CASSPSGAHNEQFF; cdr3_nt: TGCGCCAGCAGCCCCTCGGGAGCTCACAATGAGCAGTTCTTC
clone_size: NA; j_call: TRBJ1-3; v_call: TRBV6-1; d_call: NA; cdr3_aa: CASSEGRHRSGNTIYF; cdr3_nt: TGTGCCAGCAGTGAAGGAAGACATCGCTCTGGAAACACCATATATTTT
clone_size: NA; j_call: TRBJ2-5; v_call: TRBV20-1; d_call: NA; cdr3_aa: CSASPTRKLRETQYF; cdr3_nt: TGCAGTGCTAGCCCTACCAGGAAGCTCCGGGAGACCCAGTACTTC
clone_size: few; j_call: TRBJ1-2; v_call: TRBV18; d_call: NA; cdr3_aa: CASSPGQVYYGYTF; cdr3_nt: TGTGCCAGCTCACCTGGGCAGGTCTACTATGGCTACACCTTC
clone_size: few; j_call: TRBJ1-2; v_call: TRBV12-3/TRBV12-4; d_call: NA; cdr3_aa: CASSFSSQYGYTF; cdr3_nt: TGTGCCAGCAGTTTCAGTTCCCAATATGGCTACACCTTC
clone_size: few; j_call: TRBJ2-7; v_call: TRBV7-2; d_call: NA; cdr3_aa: CANSLIEGLNEQYF; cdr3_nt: TGTGCCAACAGCTTAATAGAGGGTTTGAACGAGCAGTACTTC
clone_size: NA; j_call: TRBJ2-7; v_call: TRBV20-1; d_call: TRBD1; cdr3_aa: CSARGGQGAYEQYF; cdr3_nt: TGCAGTGCTAGGGGGGGACAGGGGGCCTACGAGCAGTACTTC
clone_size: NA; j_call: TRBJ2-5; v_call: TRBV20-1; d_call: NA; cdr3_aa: CSARSSGETQYF; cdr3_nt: TGCAGTGCTAGATCCTCCGGAGAGACCCAGTACTTC
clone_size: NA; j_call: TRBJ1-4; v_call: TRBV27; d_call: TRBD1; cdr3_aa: CASSATGETNEKLFF; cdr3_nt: TGTGCCAGCAGTGCCACAGGGGAGACTAATGAAAAACTGTTTTTT
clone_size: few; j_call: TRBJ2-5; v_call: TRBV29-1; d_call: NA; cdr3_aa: CSATSETQYF; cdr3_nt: TGCAGCGCGACTTCGGAGACCCAGTACTTC
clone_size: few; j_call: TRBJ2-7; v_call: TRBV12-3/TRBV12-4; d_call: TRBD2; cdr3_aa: CASSLREYYEQYF; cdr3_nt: TGTGCCAGCAGTTTGCGGGAGTACTACGAGCAGTACTTC
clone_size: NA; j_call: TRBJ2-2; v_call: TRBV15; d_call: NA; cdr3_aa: CATSRELTGELFF; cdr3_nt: TGTGCCACCAGTAGGGAGCTAACCGGGGAGCTGTTTTTT
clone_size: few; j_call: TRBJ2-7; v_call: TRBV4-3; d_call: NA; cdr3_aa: CASSHARAHSYEQYF; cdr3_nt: TGCGCCAGCAGCCATGCCAGGGCCCACTCCTACGAGCAGTACTTC
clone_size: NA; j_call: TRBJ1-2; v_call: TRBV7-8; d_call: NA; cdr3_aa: CASSLARTPDYGYTF; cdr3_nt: TGTGCCAGCAGCTTAGCTCGGACACCGGACTATGGCTACACCTTC
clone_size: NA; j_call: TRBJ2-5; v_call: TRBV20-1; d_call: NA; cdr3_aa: CSAMWQGWETQYF; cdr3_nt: TGCAGTGCTATGTGGCAGGGGTGGGAGACCCAGTACTTC
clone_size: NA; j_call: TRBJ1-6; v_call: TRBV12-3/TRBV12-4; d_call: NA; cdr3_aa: CASSFGTLGDSPLHF; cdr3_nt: TGTGCCAGCAGTTTTGGGACACTCGGAGATTCACCCCTCCACTTT
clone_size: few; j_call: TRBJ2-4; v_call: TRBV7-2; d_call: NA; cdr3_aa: CASSNGPPAKNIQYF; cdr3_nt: TGTGCCAGCAGCAATGGACCTCCAGCCAAAAACATTCAGTACTTC
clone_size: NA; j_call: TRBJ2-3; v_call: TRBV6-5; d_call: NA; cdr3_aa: CASSSHRTYTDTQYF; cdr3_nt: TGTGCCAGCAGTTCCCACAGGACGTACACAGATACGCAGTATTTT
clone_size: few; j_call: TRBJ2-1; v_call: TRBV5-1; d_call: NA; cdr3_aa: CASSLLRVSYNEQFF; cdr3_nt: TGCGCCAGCAGCTTGCTGAGGGTCTCCTACAATGAGCAGTTCTTC
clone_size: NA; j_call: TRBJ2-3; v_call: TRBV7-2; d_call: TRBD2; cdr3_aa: CASSFRLAGGADTQYF; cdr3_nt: TGTGCCAGCAGCTTTCGATTAGCGGGGGGGGCGGATACGCAGTATTTT
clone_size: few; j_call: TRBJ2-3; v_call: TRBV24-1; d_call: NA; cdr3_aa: CATSDSGRGTDTQYF; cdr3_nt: TGTGCCACCAGTGATAGTGGCAGGGGCACAGATACGCAGTATTTT
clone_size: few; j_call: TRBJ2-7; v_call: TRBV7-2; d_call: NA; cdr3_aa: CASSLQAAPPSYEQYF; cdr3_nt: TGTGCCAGCAGCCTCCAGGCAGCTCCGCCCTCCTACGAGCAGTACTTC
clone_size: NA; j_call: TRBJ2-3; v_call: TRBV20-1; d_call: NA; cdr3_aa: CSASSSDGRLLGTTDAQYF; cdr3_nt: TGCAGTGCTAGCAGTAGCGATGGGCGGCTTCTTGGAACCACAGATGCGCAGTATTTT
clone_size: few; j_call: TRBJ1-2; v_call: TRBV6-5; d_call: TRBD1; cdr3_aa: CASSYRYRGTDGYTF; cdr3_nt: TGTGCCAGCAGTTACCGGTACAGGGGAACGGATGGCTACACCTTC
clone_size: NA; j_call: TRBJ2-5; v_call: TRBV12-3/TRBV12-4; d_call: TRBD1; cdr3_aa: CASSFPGQGQETQYF; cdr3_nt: TGTGCCAGCAGTTTCCCGGGACAGGGGCAAGAGACCCAGTACTTC
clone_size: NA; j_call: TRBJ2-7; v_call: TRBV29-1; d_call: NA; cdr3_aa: CSVQRLRGEQYF; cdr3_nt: TGCAGCGTACAGCGTCTCAGGGGCGAGCAGTACTTC
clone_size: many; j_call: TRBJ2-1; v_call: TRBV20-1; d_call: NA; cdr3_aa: CSARAVNEQFF; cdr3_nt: TGCAGTGCTAGAGCGGTTAATGAGCAGTTCTTC
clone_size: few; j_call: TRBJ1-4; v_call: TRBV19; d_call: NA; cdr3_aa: CASSPGFVTNEKLFF; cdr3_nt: TGTGCCAGTAGTCCAGGATTTGTCACTAATGAAAAACTGTTTTTT
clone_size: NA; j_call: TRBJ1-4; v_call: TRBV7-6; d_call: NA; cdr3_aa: CASSLAPGTPGLGANEKLFF; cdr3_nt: TGTGCCAGCAGCCTTGCCCCCGGGACACCAGGTCTTGGGGCTAATGAAAAACTGTTTTTT
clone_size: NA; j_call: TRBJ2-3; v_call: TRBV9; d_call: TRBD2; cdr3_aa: CASSSGLGGTQYF; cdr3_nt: TGTGCCAGCAGCTCCGGACTAGGCGGTACGCAGTATTTT
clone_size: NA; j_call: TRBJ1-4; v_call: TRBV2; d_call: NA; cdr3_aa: CASSVGRKFF; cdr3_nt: TGTGCCAGCAGTGTGGGACGGAAGTTTTTT
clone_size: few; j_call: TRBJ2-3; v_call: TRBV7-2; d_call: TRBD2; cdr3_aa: CASGLGSAGGQDTQYF; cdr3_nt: TGTGCCAGCGGCTTAGGATCAGCGGGGGGGCAGGATACGCAGTATTTT
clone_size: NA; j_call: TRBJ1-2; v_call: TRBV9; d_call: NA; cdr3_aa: CASSGTLVGYTF; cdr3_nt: TGTGCCAGCAGCGGGACCTTAGTGGGCTACACCTTC
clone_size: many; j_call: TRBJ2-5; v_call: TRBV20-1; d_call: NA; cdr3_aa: CSAGQETQYF; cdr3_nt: TGCAGTGCAGGCCAAGAGACCCAGTACTTC
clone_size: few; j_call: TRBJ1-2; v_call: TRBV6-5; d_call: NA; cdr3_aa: CASSHRWEGNYGYTF; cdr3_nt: TGTGCCAGCAGTCACCGTTGGGAGGGTAACTATGGCTACACCTTC
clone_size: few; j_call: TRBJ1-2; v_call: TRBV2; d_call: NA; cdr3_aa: CASSESISGALGYTF; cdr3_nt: TGTGCCAGCAGTGAATCGATATCGGGAGCCTTAGGCTACACCTTC
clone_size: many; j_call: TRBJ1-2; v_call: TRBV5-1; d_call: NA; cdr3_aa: CASSLLTADYGYTF; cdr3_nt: TGCGCCAGCAGCTTGTTAACGGCGGACTATGGCTACACCTTC
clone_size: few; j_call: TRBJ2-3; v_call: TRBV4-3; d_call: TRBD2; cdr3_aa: CASSQEPYSGSTDTQYF; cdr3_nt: TGCGCCAGCAGCCAAGAACCCTATAGCGGGAGCACAGATACGCAGTATTTT
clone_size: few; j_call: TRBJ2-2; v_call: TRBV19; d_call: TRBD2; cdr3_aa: CASKSAGGPNTGELFF; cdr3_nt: TGTGCCAGTAAATCAGCGGGGGGACCGAACACCGGGGAGCTGTTTTTT
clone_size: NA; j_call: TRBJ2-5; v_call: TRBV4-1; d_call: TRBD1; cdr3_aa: CASSPVPGQGETQYF; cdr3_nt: TGCGCCAGCAGCCCCGTCCCGGGACAGGGAGAGACCCAGTACTTC
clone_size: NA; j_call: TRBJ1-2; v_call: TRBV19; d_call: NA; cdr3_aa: CASSQTGQGTNYGYTF; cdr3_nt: TGTGCCAGTAGCCAAACGGGGCAGGGGACTAACTATGGCTACACCTTC
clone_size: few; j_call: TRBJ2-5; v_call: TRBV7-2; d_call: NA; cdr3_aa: CASSSVRRDGTQYF; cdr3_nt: TGTGCCAGCAGCTCAGTCCGTCGCGATGGGACCCAGTACTTC
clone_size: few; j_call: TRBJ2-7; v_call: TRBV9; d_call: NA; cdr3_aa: CASSPTGVDEQYF; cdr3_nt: TGTGCCAGCAGCCCAACGGGGGTGGACGAGCAGTACTTC
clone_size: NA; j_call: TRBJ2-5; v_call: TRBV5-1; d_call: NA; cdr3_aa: CASSTLTDQETQYF; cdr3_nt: TGCGCCAGCAGCACATTGACAGATCAAGAGACCCAGTACTTC
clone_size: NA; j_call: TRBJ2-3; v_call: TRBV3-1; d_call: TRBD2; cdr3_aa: CATQSRSGSMADTQYF; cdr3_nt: TGTGCCACGCAATCCAGAAGCGGGAGTATGGCAGATACGCAGTATTTT
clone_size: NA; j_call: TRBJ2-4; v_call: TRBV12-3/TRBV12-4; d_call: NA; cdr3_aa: CASSSDRHGINIQYF; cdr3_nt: TGTGCCAGCAGCTCCGACAGACATGGGATAAACATTCAGTACTTC
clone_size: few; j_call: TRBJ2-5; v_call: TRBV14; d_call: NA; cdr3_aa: CASSQDGTRYF; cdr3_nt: TGTGCCAGCAGCCAAGACGGGACGCGGTACTTC
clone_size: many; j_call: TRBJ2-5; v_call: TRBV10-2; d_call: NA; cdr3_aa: CASSARQETQYF; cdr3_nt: TGCGCCAGCAGTGCCAGGCAAGAGACCCAGTACTTC
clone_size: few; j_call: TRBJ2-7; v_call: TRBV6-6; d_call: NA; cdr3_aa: CASNKLGVSSYEQYF; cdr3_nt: TGTGCCAGCAATAAACTAGGGGTGTCGTCCTACGAGCAGTACTTC
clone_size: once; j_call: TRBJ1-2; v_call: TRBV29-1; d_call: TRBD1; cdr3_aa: CSVIRLTGNYGYTF; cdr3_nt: TGCAGCGTCATTAGATTGACAGGGAACTATGGCTACACCTTC